Listed here are 28 T cell receptor beta chains from one sample, sequenced in a study of identical twins. Via MiXCR, TCRdb re-called the 5' RACE reads, giving one row per CDR3 protein. The table includes about 720,000 distinct CDR3 sequences, 15% to 20% detected once. This sample was also put to use in a study of T cells expressing NK-cell markers.

Material: PBMCs. The receptors were gathered from a woman aged 18-29 years in good health.

The chain joins TRBV18 to TRBJ2-5; D unclear. Germline-derived CDR1 and CDR2 are KGHSH and LQKENI. This CDR3 has 13 amino acids. Trimming removed 2 bases from V and 5 bases from J, with 9 bases in between. CDR3 amino acids: CASSPTPSETQYF. CDR3 bases: TGTGCCAGCTCACCAACCCCGAGTGAGACCCAGTACTTC.

This clonotype was detected a few times. J is TRBJ2-7 and V is TRBV6-2 or TRBV6-3, with 10 bases fitting TRBD1. CDR3 length: 13 amino acids. Germline assignment: CDR1 MNHEY and CDR2 SVGEGT. Trimming removed 6 bases from V and 6 bases from J; junction bases left unmatched: 5. This CDR3 reads CASRGQGTGEQYF. CDR3 in DNA: TGTGCCAGCAGGGGACAGGGGACGGGCGAGCAGTACTTC.

A note on this clonotype: The junction differs from germline at one of its ends, possibly a read error. V is TRBV7-9 and J is TRBJ2-1; the D gene is possibly TRBD1 (6 bases). This CDR3 has 10 residues. Germline lookup yields CDR1 SEHNR and CDR2 FQNEAQ (reference sequence). Here the CDR3 reads CASSFDGGLF. The CDR3 coding sequence is TGTGCCAGCAGCTTCGATGGGGGCCTCTTC.

This clonotype was recorded a few times. The chain carries TRBV6-1 and TRBJ1-2; D not certain. This CDR3 contains 10 residues. Germline V CDR1 and CDR2: MNHNS, SASEGT. V was pared by 10 bases and J by 4 bases, with 7 bases between. The CDR3 DNA is TGTGCCACTGTGGGCTATGGCTACACCTTC. Translated: CATVGYGYTF.

The rearrangement uses TRBV27 and TRBJ2-3; D remains ambiguous. The V gene lost 2 bases and the J gene lost 5 bases, with 14 bases spanning the gap. This CDR3 contains 15 residues. The germline V gene encodes CDR1 MNHEY and CDR2 SMNVEV (reference sequence). The CDR3 loop reads CASSLKGRARDTQYF. The CDR3 nucleotides are TGTGCCAGCAGTTTAAAGGGTAGAGCCAGAGATACGCAGTATTTT.

This clonotype was observed a few times. This chain joins TRBV7-9 and TRBJ2-7, with D maybe TRBD1 (6 bases). Trimming removed 8 bases from V and 6 bases from J, with 23 bases in between. The CDR3 is made up of 15 amino acids. The germline V gene encodes CDR1 SEHNR and CDR2 FQNEAQ (reference sequence). The CDR3, as DNA: TGTGCCAGCGATCAGAGGACCCCAAGGGGGATCGAGCAGTACTTC. This translates into CASDQRTPRGIEQYF.

This clonotype appeared many times. This chain joins TRBV4-3 and TRBJ2-4; D call uncertain. The ends were cut back, 0 bases at V and 6 bases at J, with 6 bases in the middle. Germline V CDR1 and CDR2: LGHNA, YSLEER. The CDR3 spans 13 residues. CDR3 sequence reads: CASSQEPGNIQYF. CDR3 bases: TGCGCCAGCAGCCAAGAACCTGGAAACATTCAGTACTTC.

In its sample, this clonotype was seen a few times. The chain links TRBV5-5 to TRBJ1-2; perhaps TRBD1 as D (6 bases). Trimming took off 4 bases at V and 3 bases at J, with 13 bases between the two ends. In germline, CDR1 is SGHKS, CDR2 YYEKEE (reference sequence). The CDR3 contains 14 residues. The CDR3 DNA sequence: TGTGCCAGCAGCCGAAGCAGGGGCGACTATGGCTACACCTTC. Protein product: CASSRSRGDYGYTF.

This clonotype was picked up a small number of times. A read error may explain this, as a much larger clone is one base away. The rearrangement links TRBV7-9 to TRBJ1-1; 7 nucleotides line up with TRBD1. J gave up 6 bases and V 0 bases, and 1 base lay outside the gene matches. Germline CDR1 reads SEHNR; CDR2 reads FQNEAQ (reference sequence). This CDR3 has 13 residues. This CDR3 is CASSLAGGPEAFF. CDR3 DNA sequence: TGTGCCAGCAGCTTAGCAGGGGGCCCTGAAGCTTTCTTT.

The V call is TRBV5-1, the J call TRBJ2-7; TRBD1 aligns across 9 bases. V gave up 1 base and J gave up 5 bases; unmatched junction bases: 10. Germline-derived CDR1 and CDR2 are SGHRS and YFSETQ. This CDR3 spans 16 amino acids. The CDR3 DNA sequence: TGCGCCAGCAGCTTGCCCCCCGGGACAGGGTTCAACGAGCAGTACTTC. Translating gives CASSLPPGTGFNEQYF.

The chain employs TRBV7-3 and TRBJ2-1, with 11 bases aligning to TRBD2. From germline, CDR1 is SGHTA and CDR2 FQGTGA. CDR3 length: 15 amino acids. V lost 4 bases and J lost 8; bases outside the gene matches: 7. Here the CDR3 DNA reads TGTGCCAGCAGCTCCCGACTAGCGGGGACCCATGAGCAGTTCTTC. Its protein is CASSSRLAGTHEQFF.

This clonotype was counted many times. V is TRBV5-1 and J is TRBJ2-5, with TRBD1 matching over 7 bases. CDR3 size: 13 residues. Germline trimming cut 3 bases from V and 1 base from J; bases unmatched to any gene: 0. CDR1 is SGHRS, CDR2 YFSETQ, per germline. CDR3 nucleotide sequence: TGCGCCAGCAGCTGGACAGGCCAAGAGACCCAGTACTTC. Translating it yields CASSWTGQETQYF.

This clonotype was counted a few times. V usage is TRBV7-2 and J usage is TRBJ2-3; weak D call: TRBD1 (5 bases). V lost 4 bases, J lost 12 bases, and 14 bases lay in between. The CDR3 runs to 12 residues. Looked up from germline, CDR1 is SGHTA and CDR2 is FQGNSA. In DNA form, the CDR3 reads TGTGCCAGCAGCTCCGACAGTCGTACCCAGTATTTT. This codes for CASSSDSRTQYF.

This clonotype was seen many times. This chain joins TRBV7-3 and TRBJ2-3; TRBD2 might be the D (6 bases). The V gene lost 0 bases and the J gene lost 8 bases, with 6 bases spanning the gap. Germline V gene data show CDR1 as SGHTA and CDR2 as FQGTGA. The CDR3 runs 12 residues. The CDR3 DNA reads as TGTGCCAGCAGCTTAACGCGGGGTACGCAGTATTTT. It encodes CASSLTRGTQYF.

There are a few counts of this clonotype. This chain uses TRBV7-9 with TRBJ2-3; weak D call: TRBD2 (7 bases). V lost 1 base and J lost 4, with 12 bases in between. This CDR3 is 15 amino acids long. CDR1 is SEHNR and CDR2 is FQNEAQ in the germline V gene (reference sequence). The CDR3 nucleotides are TGTGCCAGCAGCTTAGGAGGGGGGGAGTCAGATACGCAGTATTTT. Translating gives CASSLGGGESDTQYF.

This clonotype has more than one count but fewer than ten. The chain recombines TRBV27 with TRBJ2-7, with a possible D match to TRBD1 (6 bases). Germline lookup yields CDR1 MNHEY and CDR2 SMNVEV (reference sequence). V was trimmed by 5 bases and J by 3 bases, leaving 20 bases between them. The CDR3 contains 16 residues. The CDR3 loop is CASSTLLGAWNYEQYF. The CDR3 DNA sequence: TGTGCCAGCAGTACCTTGTTGGGGGCATGGAACTACGAGCAGTACTTC.

This chain links TRBV9 with TRBJ2-3, with 10 bases that match TRBD2. The CDR3 has 15 amino acids. CDR1 is SGDLS and CDR2 is YYNGEE in the germline V gene. The V segment lost 3 bases and the J segment 2 bases; nucleotides outside the gene matches: 3. The CDR3 nucleotides read TGTGCCAGCAGCGATAGCGGGAGGTACACAGATACGCAGTATTTT. Protein sequence: CASSDSGRYTDTQYF.

The chain links TRBV7-9 to TRBJ2-5; the match to TRBD2 covers 7 bases. The CDR3 loop spans 13 amino acids. V lost 5 bases to trimming and J lost 5 bases; unmatched junction nucleotides: 5. Looked up from germline, CDR1 is SEHNR and CDR2 is FQNEAQ (reference sequence). The CDR3 region is CASSPLGGETQYF. The CDR3 DNA reads as TGTGCCAGCAGCCCCTTGGGAGGGGAGACCCAGTACTTC.

The gene calls are TRBV7-2 and TRBJ2-1; possibly TRBD1 for D (5 bases). The V and J ends lost 2 bases and 11 bases respectively, with 13 bases between them. This CDR3 has 13 amino acids. Germline V gene sequence: CDR1 SGHTA, CDR2 FQGNSA. The CDR3 nucleotides are TGTGCCAGCAGCTTACAAATGACAGACAAGCAGTTCTTC. Translating gives CASSLQMTDKQFF.

The rearrangement joins TRBV5-6 to TRBJ2-4; D not certain. This CDR3 is built from 13 residues. Trimming removed 4 bases from V and 8 bases from J, with 13 bases in between. CDR1 and CDR2 from the germline V gene are SGHDT and YYEEEE. CDR3 region: CASSLRAPDIQYF. The CDR3 coding sequence is TGTGCCAGCAGCCTCCGGGCTCCCGACATTCAGTACTTC.

This clonotype has a handful of counts. J is TRBJ1-4 and V is TRBV5-5, with 8 bases that match TRBD1. The CDR3 spans 14 residues. V lost 2 bases, J lost 8 bases, and 5 bases stayed unmatched. Germline CDR1 is SGHKS and CDR2 is YYEKEE (reference sequence). The CDR3 sequence: CASSFGTGYEKLFF. The CDR3 DNA is TGTGCCAGCAGCTTCGGGACAGGTTACGAAAAACTGTTTTTT.

The chain joins TRBV12-5 to TRBJ2-7, with 13 bases that match TRBD2. CDR3 size: 16 residues. Germline assignment: CDR1 LGHNT and CDR2 FRNRAP. V was clipped by 2 bases and J by 5 bases; unmatched bases: 6. The CDR3 DNA reads TGTGCTAGTGGTTTGTTACTAGCGGGAGGGCCGCACGAGCAGTACTTC. This encodes CASGLLLAGGPHEQYF.

This chain links TRBV7-2 with TRBJ2-1, with 14 bases matching TRBD2. Unmatched junction bases numbered 3, after V lost 2 bases and J lost 9 bases. The CDR3 spans 15 residues. Germline values: CDR1 SGHTA, CDR2 FQGNSA. In DNA form, the CDR3 reads TGTGCCAGCAGCTTAAGACTAGCGGGAGGGTTTGAGCAGTTCTTC. It is translated as CASSLRLAGGFEQFF.

This clonotype showed up just a few times. The chain uses TRBV20-1 and TRBJ2-1, with 11 positions matching TRBD2. J lost 4 bases, V lost 1 base, and 6 bases had no gene match. The germline gives CDR1 DFQATT, CDR2 SNEGSKA (reference sequence). This CDR3 is built from 16 residues. The CDR3 bases are TGCAGTGCTAGAGCTCTTACTAGCGGGAGTTACAATGAGCAGTTCTTC. Its protein is CSARALTSGSYNEQFF.

The chain is built from TRBV7-9 and TRBJ2-3; 13 nucleotides agree with TRBD2. The V segment lost 6 bases and the J segment 4 bases; nucleotides outside the gene matches: 7. The CDR3 totals 16 residues. The germline V gene encodes CDR1 SEHNR and CDR2 FQNEAQ (reference sequence). The CDR3 coding sequence is TGTGCCAGCAGTAGATCGGGACTAGCGGGGCCAGATACGCAGTATTTT. This gives the protein CASSRSGLAGPDTQYF.

This clonotype was seen only a few times. The V and J genes are TRBV9 and TRBJ1-6, with D possibly TRBD1 on 6 matching bases. Germline V gene data show CDR1 as SGDLS and CDR2 as YYNGEE. This CDR3 has 14 amino acids. Trimming took off 0 bases at V and 8 bases at J, with 9 bases between the two ends. The DNA for the CDR3 is TGTGCCAGCAGCGTAGCGGGACAAGATTCACCCCTCCACTTT. This translates into CASSVAGQDSPLHF.

This clonotype was observed a handful of times. The chain combines TRBV12-3 or TRBV12-4 with TRBJ2-2; D remains ambiguous. CDR3 size: 15 residues. Trimming removed 3 bases from V and 4 bases from J, with 12 bases in between. CDR3: CASSFLKRSTGELFF. CDR3 DNA sequence: TGTGCCAGCAGTTTCCTCAAAAGAAGCACCGGGGAGCTGTTTTTT.

On this clonotype itself: One end of the junction is discordant with germline, which a read error may explain. This chain connects TRBV12-3 or TRBV12-4 to TRBJ1-2; no clear D. The CDR3 sequence is 12 residues long. CDR3 DNA: TGTGCCAGCAGTTTAGAACTGGGCCAGAAGGCCTTC. Translation gives CASSLELGQKAF.